The 28 T cell receptor beta chains below were found in one sample sequenced in a study of multiple sclerosis patients with progressive multifocal leukoencephalopathy. Time point here: before natalizumab initiation. Here immunoSEQ multiplex PCR was the method, and the copy in TCRdb shows in-frame clones only, minus some. The sample includes about 30,000 clones, around 93% seen only once; the top ten take just under 2%. The source material was PBMCs. These receptors all stem from a man aged 30 to 39 with multiple sclerosis.

V gene TRBV7-9 combines with J gene TRBJ1-4; D is undetermined. V was pared by 5 bases and J by 8 bases, with 15 bases between. In germline, CDR1 is SEHNR, CDR2 FQNEAQ (reference sequence). This CDR3 is built from 14 residues. CDR3 nucleotide sequence: TGTGCCAGCAGCCGAACCGGACCTTTCGAAAAACTGTTTTTT. Protein product: CASSRTGPFEKLFF.

In this sample, this clone turned up a few times. The genes are TRBV5-4 and TRBJ1-2, with no clear D. Germline-derived CDR1 and CDR2 are SGHNT and YYREEE (reference sequence). Trimming stripped 3 bases from V and 7 bases from J, with 16 bases between. This CDR3 comprises 14 residues. CDR3 residues: CASSSKERLLGYTF. DNA for the CDR3: TGTGCCAGCAGCTCAAAAGAGAGGCTCCTTGGCTACACCTTC.

V gene TRBV6-5 combines with J gene TRBJ1-2, with D perhaps TRBD1 (5 bases). V was clipped by 3 bases and J by 7 bases, with 21 bases between them. CDR3 length: 16 amino acids. Looked up from germline, CDR1 is MNHEY and CDR2 is SVGAGI. CDR3 sequence (DNA): TGTGCCAGCAGTTATGGCCAGGGAGGTATAACAGGTGGCTACACCTTC. Protein: CASSYGQGGITGGYTF.

Only one count was recorded for this clone. The rearrangement joins TRBV5-1 to TRBJ2-3; 7 positions match TRBD1. The V gene's germline CDR1 is SGHRS and CDR2 YFSETQ. The J segment lost 2 bases and the V segment lost 4 bases, leaving 7 bases of the junction unmatched. The CDR3 is made up of 15 amino acids. The CDR3 reads CASSPGQVTTDTQYF. The DNA of the CDR3 is TGCGCCAGCAGCCCCGGACAGGTGACCACAGATACGCAGTATTTT. The full variable domain, its missing parts supplied by reference TRBV5-1 and TRBJ2-3, is KAGVTQTPRYLIKTRGQQVTLSCSPISGHRSVSWYQQTPGQGLQFLFEYFSETQRNKGNFPGRFSGRQFSNSRSEMNVSTLELGDSALYLCASSPGQVTTDTQYFGPGTRLTVL.

The V gene is TRBV18, the J gene TRBJ2-5, with 8 bases fitting TRBD1. CDR1 and CDR2 from the germline V gene are KGHSH and LQKENI. J gave up 3 bases and V 2 bases, and 2 bases lay outside the gene matches. The CDR3 length is 14 residues. The CDR3 here is CASSPSTGEETQYF. The CDR3 DNA reads as TGTGCCAGCTCACCATCGACAGGGGAAGAGACCCAGTACTTC.

This chain links TRBV5-1 with TRBJ1-2; the D is unclear. V was trimmed by 4 bases and J by 1 base, leaving 14 bases between them. This CDR3 has 15 amino acids. CDR1 is SGHRS, CDR2 YFSETQ, per germline. CDR3 in DNA: TGCGCCAGCAGCCCTAGTCCCGGGGTTAACTATGGCTACACCTTC. Translation: CASSPSPGVNYGYTF.

This chain connects TRBV10-1 to TRBJ2-7; no clear D. CDR1 and CDR2 (germline): WNHNN, SYGVQD (reference sequence). The CDR3 is 12 amino acids. V was trimmed by 0 bases and J by 7 bases, leaving 7 bases between them. The CDR3 loop reads CASSESVREQYV. CDR3 nucleotide sequence: TGCGCCAGCAGTGAGTCTGTTCGGGAGCAGTACGTC.

This chain's CDR3 is CASSSWEGDGYTF. CDR3 coding DNA: TGTGCCAGCAGCTCTTGGGAGGGGGATGGCTACACCTTC. The rearrangement joins TRBV7-9 to TRBJ1-2, with a possible D match to TRBD1 (6 bases). CDR3 length: 13 amino acids. Germline V gene sequence: CDR1 SEHNR, CDR2 FQNEAQ (reference sequence). Trimming stripped 4 bases from V and 6 bases from J, with 12 bases between.

V gene TRBV5-1 combines with J gene TRBJ2-1; 7 positions match TRBD2. The germline V gene has CDR1 SGHRS and CDR2 YFSETQ. V gave up 0 bases and J gave up 9 bases; unmatched junction bases: 3. The CDR3 spans 13 residues. CDR3 in DNA: TGCGCCAGCAGCTTGGTAGCGGGTGGTGAGCAGTTCTTC. Translated: CASSLVAGGEQFF.

The chain joins TRBV30 to TRBJ2-5; D uncertain. The length of the CDR3 is 12 residues. V lost 4 bases, J lost 0 bases, and 6 bases lay in between. Germline V gene lookup returns CDR1 GTSNPN and CDR2 SVGIG (reference sequence). CDR3 amino acids: CAWTKYQETQYF. DNA for the CDR3: TGTGCCTGGACCAAGTACCAAGAGACCCAGTACTTC.

V and J are TRBV4-3 and TRBJ2-3, with D tentatively TRBD2 (6 bases). CDR1 and CDR2 (germline): LGHNA, YSLEER. CDR3 size: 13 residues. Between the trimmed V and J ends, which lost 5 bases and 0 bases, there was a span of 6 bases. The chain's CDR3 is CASSGGSTDTQYF. The CDR3 region has the DNA TGCGCCAGCAGCGGAGGGAGCACAGATACGCAGTATTTT.

The chain joins TRBV27 to TRBJ2-1; a weak D match, TRBD1 (6 bases). Germline CDR1 is MNHEY and CDR2 is SMNVEV (reference sequence). The V and J ends lost 4 bases and 3 bases respectively, with 7 bases between them. This CDR3 contains 13 residues. The CDR3: CASSWDNYNEQFF. In DNA form, the CDR3 reads TGTGCCAGCAGTTGGGACAACTACAATGAGCAGTTCTTC.

This chain links TRBV7-9 with TRBJ2-3; D is perhaps TRBD2 (6 bases). The germline gives CDR1 SEHNR, CDR2 FQNEAQ (reference sequence). Trimming left V 2 bases short and J 2 bases short, with 14 bases between. CDR3 length: 16 amino acids. CDR3 residues: CASSLTPSEHTDTQYF. The CDR3 DNA is TGTGCCAGCAGCTTAACCCCTAGCGAACACACAGATACGCAGTATTTT.

J is TRBJ1-5 and V is TRBV5-8, with D unresolved. Per the germline V gene, CDR1 is SGHTS and CDR2 is YDEGEE. V was clipped by 4 bases and J by 2 bases, with 7 bases between them. The CDR3 spans 13 residues. The CDR3 DNA sequence: TGTGCCAGCAGCCCCGGGGGCAATCAGCCCCAGCATTTT. Residues: CASSPGGNQPQHF.

V and J are TRBV5-1 and TRBJ2-5; D not certain. Trimming pared 2 bases from V and 2 bases from J, leaving 4 bases between. Germline V gene lookup returns CDR1 SGHRS and CDR2 YFSETQ. The CDR3 is 12 residues long. As DNA, the CDR3 is TGCGCCAGCAGCTTTGGTCAAGAGACCCAGTACTTC. It yields the protein CASSFGQETQYF.

The rearrangement joins TRBV6-5 to TRBJ2-5, with 11 bases aligning to TRBD2. Judging by the DNA end, TRBJ2-7 fits better; the J call may be wrong. The germline gives CDR1 MNHEY, CDR2 SVGAGI. This CDR3 spans 13 amino acids. The CDR3 reads CASTSGRSYEQYF. Written as DNA, the CDR3 is TGTGCCAGCACTAGCGGGAGGAGCTACGAGCAGTACTTC.

This chain connects TRBV23-1 to TRBJ2-3; possibly TRBD2 for D (7 bases). TRBV23-1 is identified as an open reading frame with a role that is uncertain. CDR3 length equals 16 residues. The V gene lost 0 bases and the J gene lost 2 bases, with 12 bases spanning the gap. The CDR3 sequence is CASSQSGGLTTDTQYF. In nucleotides, the CDR3 is TGCGCCAGCAGTCAATCAGGGGGACTAACCACAGATACGCAGTATTTT.

The V gene is TRBV19, the J gene TRBJ2-7, with D unresolved. CDR3 length: 12 residues. The V and J ends lost 4 bases and 6 bases respectively, with 10 bases between them. CDR1 LNHDA and CDR2 SQIVND come from the germline V gene (reference sequence). CDR3 in DNA: TGTGCCAGTAGTAAGTCGATCGGCGAGCAGTACTTC. It is translated as CASSKSIGEQYF.

The J gene is TRBJ2-3, the V gene TRBV27; D gene uncertain. This CDR3 comprises 13 residues. The germline CDR1 and CDR2 sequences are MNHEY and SMNVEV (reference sequence). V was trimmed by 5 bases and J by 0 bases, leaving 6 bases between them. The CDR3 sequence is CASSGASTDTQYF. The CDR3 DNA sequence: TGTGCCAGCAGTGGTGCAAGCACAGATACGCAGTATTTT.

The chain recombines TRBV11-2 with TRBJ2-5; D is uncertain. The CDR3 extends over 12 amino acids. In germline, CDR1 is SGHAT, CDR2 FQNNGV. V was clipped by 1 base and J by 5 bases, with 5 bases between them. CDR3 nucleotides: TGTGCCAGCAGCTTAGGAGAGGAGACCCAGTACTTC. Amino acid sequence: CASSLGEETQYF.

CDR3 DNA sequence: TGCAGCGTTGGTGCAGAGTATCCCTACGAGCAGTACTTC. Translating it yields CSVGAEYPYEQYF. V usage is TRBV29-1 and J usage is TRBJ2-7, with D unclear. The CDR3 contains 13 residues. With 4 bases removed from V and 2 bases from J, the gap between germline ends came to 12 bases. Germline V gene data show CDR1 as SQVTM and CDR2 as ANQGSEA.

This clone occurred once. J is TRBJ2-1 and V is TRBV4-3, with 7 nucleotides matching TRBD2. V gave up 0 bases and J gave up 7 bases; unmatched junction bases: 18. This CDR3 contains 19 residues. CDR1 LGHNA and CDR2 YSLEER come from the germline V gene. This CDR3 is CASSQDLSGGTGVGNEQFF. Written as DNA, the CDR3 is TGCGCCAGCAGCCAAGATTTATCGGGAGGAACGGGAGTGGGAAATGAGCAGTTCTTC.

The chain is built from TRBV9 and TRBJ1-1; D might be TRBD1 (6 bases). V shed 3 bases and J shed 2 bases, with 11 bases lying between them. This CDR3 has 14 residues. Germline assignment: CDR1 SGDLS and CDR2 YYNGEE. CDR3 sequence: CASSARGTNTEAFF. The CDR3 DNA is TGTGCCAGCAGCGCCAGGGGAACTAACACTGAAGCTTTCTTT.

V gene TRBV21-1 combines with J gene TRBJ1-4; the D call in the table, TRBD1, was not verified against the DNA. TRBV21-1 constitutes a pseudogene. The CDR3 covers 15 residues. The CDR3, as DNA: TGTGCCAGCCCAAAGGGGACAGGGGGCGTTGAAAAACTGTTTTTT. Its protein is CASPKGTGGVEKLFF.

The chain is built from TRBV4-1 and TRBJ2-7; possibly TRBD1 for D (6 bases). This CDR3 has 14 residues. With 4 bases removed from V and 4 bases from J, the gap between germline ends came to 14 bases. Germline V CDR1 and CDR2: MGHRA, YSYEKL. The CDR3 protein is CASSPAGTTYEQYF. The CDR3 DNA follows: TGCGCCAGCAGCCCTGCCGGGACAACATACGAGCAGTACTTC.

The rearrangement links TRBV19 to TRBJ1-2; D unclear. The germline V and J ends were trimmed by 7 bases and 4 bases, with 16 bases remaining between them. This CDR3 has 14 residues. The germline gives CDR1 LNHDA, CDR2 SQIVND (reference sequence). CDR3 residues: CASTNLGIGYGYTF. CDR3 nucleotide sequence: TGTGCCAGTACGAACCTAGGGATTGGCTATGGCTACACCTTC.

This chain links TRBV4-3 with TRBJ2-3; 14 bases map to TRBD2. Per the germline V gene, CDR1 is LGHNA and CDR2 is YSLEER. The J segment lost 6 bases and the V segment lost 0 bases, leaving 2 bases of the junction unmatched. This CDR3 is 16 amino acids long. The CDR3 here is CASSQDGTSGSDTQYF. CDR3 bases: TGCGCCAGCAGCCAAGATGGGACTAGCGGGAGCGATACGCAGTATTTT.

The V call is TRBV27, the J call TRBJ2-2; D is unclear. The germline V and J ends were trimmed by 5 bases and 10 bases, with 14 bases remaining between them. The germline V gene has CDR1 MNHEY and CDR2 SMNVEV (reference sequence). The CDR3 runs to 13 residues. The CDR3 DNA is TGTGCCAGCAGTGGACCGCTTAATCCGGAGCTGTTTTTT. It encodes CASSGPLNPELFF.